This T cell receptor beta chain was profiled in a study of CD8 T cells in ankylosing spondylitis listed by TCRdb under 2017. Regarding the complete study: To find TCR variants linked to disease, the study profiled T cell receptor beta repertoires in ankylosing spondylitis patients and healthy donors. The full study cohort was made up of 20 to 25 ankylosing spondylitis patients and more than 90 healthy donors. Peripheral blood was sampled, and synovial fluid was additionally collected from ankylosing spondylitis patients. Overall results and qualifications from the work: Blood from ankylosing spondylitis patients appeared to be characterized by a TCR beta motif made up of several highly homologous amino acid variants. Some TCR beta motif variants had previously been reported in synovial fluid and blood of reactive arthritis patients, which suggested common disease-initiation mechanisms. According to the report, matched synovial fluid samples from ankylosing spondylitis patients were significantly enriched for the disease-linked clones. A CD8+ phenotype was shown by the disease-linked clones, which were found at relatively low frequencies in peripheral blood.

The sequencer was an Illumina HiSeq 2500. Quantitative 5'-RACE with molecular barcodes was used to prepare TCR beta libraries. As for the original processing: To identify disease-linked TCR variants, a new computational method was used, one built on a probabilistic model of VDJ rearrangement. TCRdb reprocessing: public reads trimmed at Q25 with fastp, clones called with MiXCR, in-frame beta chains kept. Every distinct CDR3 protein forms one entry, paired with its most common genes and DNA. What appears here as the V and J calls and clone size reflects TCRdb's work, not the paper's. Present in this sample are more than 300,000 distinct CDR3 sequences, 7.5% to 9% of which were seen just once. The ten largest clonotypes hold more than 12% of the sample. After removal of 7 bases from V and 3 bases from J, the junction retains 6 bases not matched to a gene. Spanning cysteine to phenylalanine, the CDR3 consists of 14 amino acids. The only DNA kept is the CDR3, 42 bases in frame from the first base. Via the germline V gene, CDR1 is MNHEY and CDR2 SVGEGT.

In regard to this clonotype: It lacks a known antigen. No qualities accompany the bases; no much larger clone lies one base away.

The sample was blood, either unsorted or a sorted T cell fraction (not recorded which). This clonotype originated in a male donor with ankylosing spondylitis. Here the chain combines TRBV6-2 or TRBV6-3 and TRBJ2-1, and 7 junction bases match TRBD2. The CDR3 region has the sequence CASKSGTNYNEQFF. The bases read TGTGCCAGCAAAAGTGGGACTAACTACAATGAGCAGTTCTTC.